Following are 18 T cell receptor beta chains from one sample sequenced in a study of early T cells in non-severe SARS-CoV-2 infection. One entry per CDR3 protein results from TCRdb running MiXCR on the 5' RACE reads. The sample records about 71,000 distinct CDR3 sequences, 9.5% to 15% being singletons. The sequences come from whole blood, collected at baseline. These receptors all stem from an adult who was a healthcare worker with PCR-confirmed SARS-CoV-2 infection or an uninfected control (not recorded which).

CDR3 coding DNA: TGTGCCAGCAGCCAAAATCTCAGACTTGAAAAACTGTTTTTT. Translating gives CASSQNLRLEKLFF. This chain links TRBV4-2 with TRBJ1-4; D remains ambiguous. Between the trimmed V and J ends, which lost 2 bases and 7 bases, there was a span of 11 bases. The germline V gene has CDR1 LGHNA and CDR2 YNFKEQ. The CDR3 has 14 residues.

At least ten counts were recorded for this clonotype. The gene calls are TRBV7-9 and TRBJ2-1; D is uncertain. V lost 4 bases and J lost 10, with 14 bases in between. Germline V lookup: CDR1 SEHNR, CDR2 FQNEAQ (reference sequence). The CDR3 length is 13 residues. For the CDR3, the DNA is TGTGCCAGCAGCTCGGTCGGTATTGGGGAGCAGTTCTTC. It specifies CASSSVGIGEQFF.

This chain uses TRBV5-4 with TRBJ2-2; 7 positions match TRBD1. Germline-derived CDR1 and CDR2 are SGHNT and YYREEE (reference sequence). CDR3 length: 18 amino acids. Trimming cost V 3 bases and J 2 bases; bases outside gene matches: 13. The CDR3 DNA follows: TGTGCCAGCAGCTCTGGGACAGCCCCACTAATTAACACCGGGGAGCTGTTTTTT. Its protein product is CASSSGTAPLINTGELFF.

This clonotype occurred a few times. The rearrangement links TRBV15 to TRBJ1-4; D is uncertain. CDR1 and CDR2 (germline): LNHNV, YYDKDF (reference sequence). This CDR3 contains 15 residues. The V end lost 1 base, the J end lost 5 bases, and 11 bases lay between the germline ends. In DNA form, the CDR3 reads TGTGCCACCAGCAGAGTGCGCCAGTGGAATGAAAAACTGTTTTTT. Translated: CATSRVRQWNEKLFF.

The chain employs TRBV20-1 and TRBJ1-5, with D perhaps TRBD1 (6 bases). V was pared by 3 bases and J by 4 bases, with 10 bases between. CDR1 is DFQATT, CDR2 SNEGSKA, per germline (reference sequence). CDR3 length: 13 residues. This CDR3 is CSARTGANQPQHF. CDR3 DNA sequence: TGCAGTGCTAGGACAGGCGCAAATCAGCCCCAGCATTTT.

The chain combines TRBV2 with TRBJ2-7; D may match TRBD1 or TRBD2 (6 bases each). This CDR3 region has 14 residues. The ends were cut back, 4 bases at V and 6 bases at J, with 16 bases in the middle. In germline, CDR1 is SNHLY, CDR2 FYNNEI. DNA for the CDR3: TGTGCCAGCAGTGGGGGGGCTCCTGCCGCCGAGCAGTACTTC. It codes for CASSGGAPAAEQYF.

This clonotype came up many times. This rearrangement joins TRBV18 to TRBJ2-3; D not resolved. V was pared by 2 bases and J by 5 bases, with 2 bases between. From germline, CDR1 is KGHSH and CDR2 LQKENI. The CDR3 contains 11 residues. The CDR3 reads CASSPEDTQYF. The CDR3 DNA sequence: TGTGCCAGCTCACCAGAAGATACGCAGTATTTT.

The sample holds a few counts of this clonotype. This chain links TRBV2 with TRBJ2-7; unclear D gene. Trimming left V 5 bases short and J 1 base short, with 12 bases between. This CDR3 has 14 amino acids. The germline gives CDR1 SNHLY, CDR2 FYNNEI. The chain's CDR3 is CASSTRTRSYEQYF. CDR3 in DNA: TGTGCCAGCAGTACCCGTACACGATCCTACGAGCAGTACTTC.

In its sample, this clonotype was seen many times. The J gene is TRBJ2-1, the V gene TRBV7-8; D is unclear. This CDR3 region has 16 residues. CDR1 is SGHVS, CDR2 FQNEAQ, per germline. V was trimmed by 4 bases and J by 0 bases, leaving 13 bases between them. CDR3 sequence (DNA): TGTGCCAGCAGCTACCATCTATCCGACTCCTACAATGAGCAGTTCTTC. It codes for CASSYHLSDSYNEQFF.

There are many counts of this clonotype. This chain connects TRBV6-2 or TRBV6-3 to TRBJ2-1; D may be TRBD2 (5 bases). Germline lookup yields CDR1 MNHEY and CDR2 SVGEGT. CDR3 length: 12 amino acids. V lost 2 bases to trimming and J lost 7 bases, with 6 bases between them. CDR3 coding DNA: TGTGCCAGCAGTTACGGGGAGAATGAGCAGTTCTTC. It encodes CASSYGENEQFF.

The V call is TRBV7-9, the J call TRBJ2-7, with D possibly TRBD2 on 5 matching bases. V lost 6 bases and J lost 3, with 18 bases in between. The CDR3 has 15 residues. Germline loops: CDR1 SEHNR, CDR2 FQNEAQ (reference sequence). This chain's CDR3 is CASSHLDGAGYEQYF. In DNA form, the CDR3 reads TGTGCCAGCAGTCATTTGGACGGTGCGGGCTACGAGCAGTACTTC. Using reference TRBV7-9 and TRBJ2-7 for the parts outside the CDR3, the full variable domain is DTGVSQNPRHKITKRGQNVTFRCDPISEHNRLYWYRQTLGQGPEFLTYFQNEAQLEKSRLLSDRFSAERPKGSFSTLEIQRTEQGDSAMYLCASSHLDGAGYEQYFGPGTRLTVT.

The rearrangement joins TRBV24-1 to TRBJ1-1; no clear D gene. From germline, CDR1 is KGHDR and CDR2 SFDVKD. V was cut by 4 bases and J by 11 bases, with 22 bases left in between. The CDR3 has 15 residues. Written as DNA, the CDR3 is TGTGCCACCAGTGACCCCCGGACGGGATCTGGAGGGGCTTTCTTT. It specifies CATSDPRTGSGGAFF.

The V and J genes are TRBV11-2 and TRBJ1-2; D gene uncertain. The germline V gene has CDR1 SGHAT and CDR2 FQNNGV. The V gene lost 4 bases and the J gene lost 2 bases, with 8 bases spanning the gap. The CDR3 runs 13 residues. Written as DNA, the CDR3 is TGTGCCAGCAGCTACGATATCAACTATGGCTACACCTTC. Protein: CASSYDINYGYTF.

This clonotype was seen only a few times. The V call is TRBV5-8, the J call TRBJ2-3; TRBD1 aligns across 8 bases. The CDR3 totals 17 residues. Germline lookup yields CDR1 SGHTS and CDR2 YDEGEE. V gave up 3 bases and J gave up 2 bases; unmatched junction bases: 11. CDR3 loop: CASSSGTGLSSTDTQYF. The CDR3 DNA sequence: TGTGCCAGCAGCTCCGGGACAGGCCTCTCTTCCACAGATACGCAGTATTTT.

This clonotype was found many times. J is TRBJ1-3 and V is TRBV5-1; perhaps TRBD1 as D (6 bases). The germline gives CDR1 SGHRS, CDR2 YFSETQ. The CDR3 spans 13 residues. The ends were cut back, 0 bases at V and 9 bases at J, with 10 bases in the middle. CDR3 in DNA: TGCGCCAGCAGCTTGGCAGGGGATGGCACCATATATTTT. Translating gives CASSLAGDGTIYF.

Worth noting for this clonotype: Its ends do not fully match the called genes, so a read error is possible. The chain employs TRBV6-5 and TRBJ1-1; the match to TRBD1 covers 10 bases. The CDR3 loop spans 14 amino acids. CDR1 is MNHEY and CDR2 is SVGAGI in the germline V gene. This CDR3 is CDSRDRGRNTEAFF. The CDR3, as DNA: TGTGACAGCAGGGACAGGGGCCGTAACACTGAAGCTTTCTTT.

In its sample, this clonotype was seen a few times. The chain carries TRBV12-3 or TRBV12-4 and TRBJ2-7; 12 bases line up with TRBD2. The CDR3 is 14 residues long. The trim removed 6 bases at V and 7 bases at J, leaving 7 bases unmatched. The CDR3 DNA reads as TGTGCCAGCAGGGCCCTAGCGGGGGGGCGGGAGCAGTACTTC. Protein sequence: CASRALAGGREQYF.

The rearrangement uses TRBV4-2 and TRBJ2-5; D call uncertain. CDR3 length: 14 residues. V was trimmed by 1 base and J by 3 bases, leaving 9 bases between them. Per germline, CDR1 LGHNA and CDR2 YNFKEQ. In DNA form, the CDR3 reads TGTGCCAGCAGCCAAGTTGTCGGAAAAGAGACCCAGTACTTC. It specifies CASSQVVGKETQYF.